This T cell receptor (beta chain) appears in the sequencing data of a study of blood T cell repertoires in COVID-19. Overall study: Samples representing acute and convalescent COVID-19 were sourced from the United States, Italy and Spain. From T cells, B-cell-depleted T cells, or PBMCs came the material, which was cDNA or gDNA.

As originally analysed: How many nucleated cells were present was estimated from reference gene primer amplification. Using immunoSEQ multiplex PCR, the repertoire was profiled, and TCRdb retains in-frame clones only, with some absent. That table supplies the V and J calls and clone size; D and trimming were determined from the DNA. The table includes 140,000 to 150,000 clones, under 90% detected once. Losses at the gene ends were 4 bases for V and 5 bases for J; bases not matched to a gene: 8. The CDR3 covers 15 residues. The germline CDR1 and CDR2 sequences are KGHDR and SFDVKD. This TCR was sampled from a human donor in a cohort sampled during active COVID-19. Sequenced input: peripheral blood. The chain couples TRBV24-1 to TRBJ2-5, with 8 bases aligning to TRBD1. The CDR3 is CATSDTRGPGETQYF. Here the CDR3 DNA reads TGTGCCACCAGTGACACCAGGGGGCCTGGGGAGACCCAGTACTTC.